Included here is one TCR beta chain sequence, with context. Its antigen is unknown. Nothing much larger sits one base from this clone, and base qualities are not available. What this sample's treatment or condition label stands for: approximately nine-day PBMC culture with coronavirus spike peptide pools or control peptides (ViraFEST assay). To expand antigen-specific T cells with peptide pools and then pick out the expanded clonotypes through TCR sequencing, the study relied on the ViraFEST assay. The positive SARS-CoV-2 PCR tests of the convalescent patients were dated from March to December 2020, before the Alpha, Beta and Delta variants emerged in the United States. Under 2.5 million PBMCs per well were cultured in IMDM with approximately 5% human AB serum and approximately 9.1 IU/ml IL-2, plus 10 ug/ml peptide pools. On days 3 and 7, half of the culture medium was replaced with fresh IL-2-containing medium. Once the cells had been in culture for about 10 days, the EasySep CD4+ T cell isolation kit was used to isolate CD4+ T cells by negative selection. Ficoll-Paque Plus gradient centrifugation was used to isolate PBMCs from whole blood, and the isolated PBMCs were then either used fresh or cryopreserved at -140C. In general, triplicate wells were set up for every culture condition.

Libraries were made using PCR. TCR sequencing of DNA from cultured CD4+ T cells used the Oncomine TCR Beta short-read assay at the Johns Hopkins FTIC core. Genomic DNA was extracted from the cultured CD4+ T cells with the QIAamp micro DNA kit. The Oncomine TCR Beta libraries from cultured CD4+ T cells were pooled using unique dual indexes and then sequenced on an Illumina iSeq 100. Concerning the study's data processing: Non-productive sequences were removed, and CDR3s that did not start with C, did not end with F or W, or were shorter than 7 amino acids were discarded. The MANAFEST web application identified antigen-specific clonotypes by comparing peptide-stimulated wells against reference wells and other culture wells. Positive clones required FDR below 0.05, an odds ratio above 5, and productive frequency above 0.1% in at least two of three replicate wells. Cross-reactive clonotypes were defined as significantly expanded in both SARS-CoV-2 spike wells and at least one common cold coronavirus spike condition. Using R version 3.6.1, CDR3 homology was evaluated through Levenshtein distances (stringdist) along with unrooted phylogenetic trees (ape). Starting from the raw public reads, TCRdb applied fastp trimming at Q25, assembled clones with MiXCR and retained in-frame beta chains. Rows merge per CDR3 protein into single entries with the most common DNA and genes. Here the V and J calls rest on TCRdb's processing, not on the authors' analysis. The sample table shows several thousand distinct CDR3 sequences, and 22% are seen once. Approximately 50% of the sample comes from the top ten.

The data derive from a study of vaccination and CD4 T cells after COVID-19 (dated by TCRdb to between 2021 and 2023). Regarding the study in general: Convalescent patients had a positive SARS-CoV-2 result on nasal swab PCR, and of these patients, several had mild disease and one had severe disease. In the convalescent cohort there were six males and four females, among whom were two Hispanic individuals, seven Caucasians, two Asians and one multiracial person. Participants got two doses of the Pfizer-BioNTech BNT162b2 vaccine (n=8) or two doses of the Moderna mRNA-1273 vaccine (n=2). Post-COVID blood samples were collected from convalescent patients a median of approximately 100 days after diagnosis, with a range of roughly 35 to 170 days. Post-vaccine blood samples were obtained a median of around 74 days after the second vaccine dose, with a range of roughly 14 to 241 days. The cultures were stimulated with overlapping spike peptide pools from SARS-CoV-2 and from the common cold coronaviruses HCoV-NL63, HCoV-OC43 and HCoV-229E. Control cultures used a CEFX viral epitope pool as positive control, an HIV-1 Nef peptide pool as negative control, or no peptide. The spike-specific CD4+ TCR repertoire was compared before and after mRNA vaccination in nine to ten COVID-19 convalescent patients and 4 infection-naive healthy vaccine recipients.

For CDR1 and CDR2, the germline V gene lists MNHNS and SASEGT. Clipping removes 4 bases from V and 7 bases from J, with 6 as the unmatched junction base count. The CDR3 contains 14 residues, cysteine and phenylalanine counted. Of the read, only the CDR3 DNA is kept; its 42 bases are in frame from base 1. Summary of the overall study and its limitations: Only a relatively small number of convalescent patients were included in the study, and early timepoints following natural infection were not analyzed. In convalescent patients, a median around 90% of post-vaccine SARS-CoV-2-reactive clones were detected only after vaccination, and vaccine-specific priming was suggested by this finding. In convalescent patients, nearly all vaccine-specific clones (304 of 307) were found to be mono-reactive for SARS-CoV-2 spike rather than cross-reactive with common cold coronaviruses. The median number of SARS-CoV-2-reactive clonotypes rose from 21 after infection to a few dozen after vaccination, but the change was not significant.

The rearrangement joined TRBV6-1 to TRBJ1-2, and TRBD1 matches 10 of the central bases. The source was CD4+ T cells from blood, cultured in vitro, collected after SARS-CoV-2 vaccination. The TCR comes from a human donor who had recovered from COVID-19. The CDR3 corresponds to CASSGRDRGSGYTF. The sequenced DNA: TGTGCCAGCAGTGGTCGGGACAGGGGAAGTGGCTACACCTTC.